Detailed here is one TCR beta chain. Antigen specificity is unknown. The CDR3 runs 15 residues. CDR1 is KGHSH, CDR2 LQKENI, per germline. V lost 3 bases to trimming and J lost 4 bases; unmatched junction nucleotides: 6. The data were taken from a study of CD8 T cells in ankylosing spondylitis. Whole-study results and caveats: The study identified a TCR beta motif of fewer than 10 highly homologous variants that appeared characteristic of ankylosing spondylitis blood. Disease-linked clones were reportedly significantly enriched in matched ankylosing spondylitis synovial fluid.

Preparation of TCR beta libraries was done by quantitative 5'-RACE with molecular barcodes. TCRdb reprocessed the 5' RACE reads with MiXCR, giving one entry per CDR3 protein. The sample contains approximately 540,000 distinct CDR3 sequences, about 12% of which appear only once. Material for sequencing was blood, either unsorted or a sorted T cell fraction (not recorded which). The V and J genes are TRBV18 and TRBJ2-1; TRBD2 matches 7 bases. The source is a male donor with ankylosing spondylitis. DNA for the CDR3: TGTGCCAGCTCACCCGGACTAGGGGAATACAATGAGCAGTTCTTC. It encodes CASSPGLGEYNEQFF.